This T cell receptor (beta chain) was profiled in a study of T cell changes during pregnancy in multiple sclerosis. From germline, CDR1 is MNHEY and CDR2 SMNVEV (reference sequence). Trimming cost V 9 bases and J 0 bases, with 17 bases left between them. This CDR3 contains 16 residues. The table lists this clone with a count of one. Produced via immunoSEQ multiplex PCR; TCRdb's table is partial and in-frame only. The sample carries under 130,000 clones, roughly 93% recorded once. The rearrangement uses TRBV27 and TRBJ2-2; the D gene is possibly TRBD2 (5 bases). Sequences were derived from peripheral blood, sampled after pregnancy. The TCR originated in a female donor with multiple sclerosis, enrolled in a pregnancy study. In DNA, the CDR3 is TGTGCCAGTCGAGGAGGTGTTACAGCGAACACCGGGGAGCTGTTTTTT. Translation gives CASRGGVTANTGELFF.